These 9 T cell receptor beta chains share one sample of origin, sequenced in a study of OX40 agonist ivuxolimab in advanced cancers. Library preparation used the immunoSEQ multiplex PCR assay. TCRdb obtained this table from immuneACCESS and retained in-frame rearrangements with V and J assigned. These tables miss some clones; where compared with another copy, unresolved V genes account for less than half of the shortfall, and the remainder is unexplained. For this sample the table gives about 84,000 clones, of which approximately 89% were detected only once. The ten largest clones take up 0.19% of the sample. The sample was CD4+ or CD8+ T cells sorted from blood, taken in a trial of the OX40 agonist ivuxolimab. The source of these receptors is an adult with an advanced solid tumor such as melanoma, head and neck, liver or kidney cancer.

DNA of the CDR3: TGTGCCAGCAGTGGACCGACAAGGAAGACGGGACAGGGCTACGAGCAGTACGTC. Residues: CASSGPTRKTGQGYEQYV. The chain couples TRBV2 to TRBJ2-7; 9 nucleotides agree with TRBD1. The CDR3 consists of 18 residues. J was trimmed by 3 bases and V by 4 bases; bases with no gene match: 16. Looked up from germline, CDR1 is SNHLY and CDR2 is FYNNEI.

This chain links TRBV15 with TRBJ1-4; D gene unclear. The CDR3 is made up of 16 amino acids. Trimming left V 0 bases short and J 5 bases short, with 13 bases between. Germline CDR1 and CDR2: LNHNV and YYDKDF (reference sequence). In DNA form, the CDR3 reads TGTGCCACCAGCAGAGATGGTGGCTCCCCAAATGAAAAACTGTTTTTT. Translation gives CATSRDGGSPNEKLFF.

The chain couples TRBV5-4 to TRBJ2-7; D is perhaps TRBD1 (7 bases). The germline V gene has CDR1 SGHNT and CDR2 YYREEE (reference sequence). With 4 bases removed from V and 2 bases from J, the gap between germline ends came to 16 bases. The CDR3 totals 15 residues. The DNA for the CDR3 is TGTGCCAGCAGCCCAGGGGGGACTGAAACCTACGAGCAGTACTTC. Protein product: CASSPGGTETYEQYF. Filled out from reference TRBV5-4 and TRBJ2-7, the complete variable domain reads ETGVTQSPTHLIKTRGQQVTLRCSSQSGHNTVSWYQQALGQGPQFIFQYYREEENGRGNFPPRFSGLQFPNYSSELNVNALELDDSALYLCASSPGGTETYEQYFGPGTRLTVT.

J is TRBJ2-3 and V is TRBV14, with a weak D call TRBD2 (6 bases). The CDR3 length is 16 residues. From germline, CDR1 is SGHDN and CDR2 FVKESK. Trimming shortened V by 4 bases and J by 3 bases, and 17 bases separated the two germline ends. CDR3: CASSRDRGRGTDTQYF. The CDR3, as DNA: TGTGCCAGCAGCCGAGATCGGGGGAGAGGGACAGATACGCAGTATTTT.

This chain links TRBV4-1 with TRBJ2-5; the D gene is possibly TRBD1 (5 bases). V was pared by 1 base and J by 1 base, with 10 bases between. Germline assignment: CDR1 MGHRA and CDR2 YSYEKL. CDR3 length: 15 amino acids. Here the CDR3 DNA reads TGCGCCAGCAGCCAAGGCAGGGTCCCCCAAGAGACCCAGTACTTC. It is translated as CASSQGRVPQETQYF.

This chain links TRBV13 with TRBJ2-5; D unclear. The V gene lost 0 bases and the J gene lost 3 bases, with 5 bases spanning the gap. The CDR3 has 13 amino acids. The germline V gene has CDR1 PRHDT and CDR2 FYEKMQ (reference sequence). CDR3 sequence reads: CASSLGDKETQYF. CDR3 DNA sequence: TGTGCCAGCAGCTTAGGCGATAAAGAGACCCAGTACTTC.

The chain recombines TRBV5-8 with TRBJ2-7; D is possibly TRBD1 (5 bases). Germline V gives CDR1 SGHTS, CDR2 YDEGEE. Deletions cut 7 bases from V and 5 bases from J, with 13 bases between. The CDR3 is 12 amino acids. CDR3 nucleotide sequence: TGTGCCAGCTTAGGCCTCAGGGACGAGCAGTACGTC. Protein sequence: CASLGLRDEQYV.

The V and J genes are TRBV10-3 and TRBJ2-1, with D perhaps matching TRBD1 (6 bases). Germline CDR1 reads ENHRY; CDR2 reads SYGVKD. The CDR3 spans 15 residues. Trimming took 2 bases from V and 6 from J, leaving 14 bases between them. The CDR3 coding sequence is TGTGCCATCAGTGAGGGACAGATGGTCGCCAATGAGCAGTTCTTC. It translates to CAISEGQMVANEQFF.

The chain uses TRBV29-1 and TRBJ2-1; 12 bases line up with TRBD2. The CDR3 has 16 residues. Germline CDR1 SQVTM, CDR2 ANQGSEA. J was trimmed by 1 base and V by 4 bases; bases with no gene match: 5. Written as DNA, the CDR3 is TGCAGCGTTGGGGATACTAGCGGGGGGTCCTACAATGAGCAGTTCTTC. Protein sequence: CSVGDTSGGSYNEQFF.